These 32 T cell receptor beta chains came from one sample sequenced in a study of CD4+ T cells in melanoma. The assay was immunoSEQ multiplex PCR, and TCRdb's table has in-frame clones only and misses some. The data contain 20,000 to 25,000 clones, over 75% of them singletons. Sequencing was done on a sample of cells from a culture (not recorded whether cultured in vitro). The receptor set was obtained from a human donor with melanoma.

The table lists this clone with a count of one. CDR3 sequence reads: CASSRRHGEGETQYF. The CDR3 DNA is TGTGCCAGCAGCCGCCGGCACGGGGAGGGGGAGACCCAGTACTTC. The chain recombines TRBV7-6 with TRBJ2-5, with TRBD2 matching 7 bases. The V segment lost 5 bases and the J segment 5 bases; nucleotides outside the gene matches: 11. Germline values: CDR1 SGHVS, CDR2 FNYEAQ. CDR3 size: 15 residues.

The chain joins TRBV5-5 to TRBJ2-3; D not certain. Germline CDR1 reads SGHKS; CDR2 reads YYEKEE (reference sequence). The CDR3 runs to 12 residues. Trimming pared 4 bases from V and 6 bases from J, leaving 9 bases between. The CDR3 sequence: CASSPVLDTQYF. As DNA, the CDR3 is TGTGCCAGCAGCCCGGTCCTGGATACGCAGTATTTT.

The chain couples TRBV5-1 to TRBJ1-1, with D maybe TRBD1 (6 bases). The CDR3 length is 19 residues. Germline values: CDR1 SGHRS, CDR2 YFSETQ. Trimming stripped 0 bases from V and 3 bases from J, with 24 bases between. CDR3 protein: CASSLVGTRAVGADTEAFF. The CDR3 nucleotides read TGCGCCAGCAGCTTGGTTGGGACTAGAGCCGTGGGGGCGGACACTGAAGCTTTCTTT. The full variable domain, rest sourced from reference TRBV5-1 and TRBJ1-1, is KAGVTQTPRYLIKTRGQQVTLSCSPISGHRSVSWYQQTPGQGLQFLFEYFSETQRNKGNFPGRFSGRQFSNSRSEMNVSTLELGDSALYLCASSLVGTRAVGADTEAFFGQGTRLTVV.

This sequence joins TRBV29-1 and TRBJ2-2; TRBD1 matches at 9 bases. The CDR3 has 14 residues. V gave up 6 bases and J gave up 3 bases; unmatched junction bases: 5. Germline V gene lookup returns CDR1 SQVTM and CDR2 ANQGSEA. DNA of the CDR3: TGCAGCGTCAGTAGGACAGGGGACACCGGGGAGCTGTTTTTT. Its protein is CSVSRTGDTGELFF.

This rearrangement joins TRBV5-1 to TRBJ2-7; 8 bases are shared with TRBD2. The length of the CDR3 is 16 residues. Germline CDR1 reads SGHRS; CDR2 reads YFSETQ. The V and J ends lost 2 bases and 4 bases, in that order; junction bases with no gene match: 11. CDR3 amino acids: CASSLGPGGGPYEQYF. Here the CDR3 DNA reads TGCGCCAGCAGCTTAGGGCCGGGCGGGGGGCCATACGAGCAGTACTTC.

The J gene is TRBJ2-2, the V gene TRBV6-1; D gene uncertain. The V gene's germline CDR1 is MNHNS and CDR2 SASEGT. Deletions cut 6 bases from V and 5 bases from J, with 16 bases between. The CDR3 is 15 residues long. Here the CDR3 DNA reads TGTGCCAGCAGGGTGGCACTGGCCGTAACCGGGGAGCTGTTTTTT. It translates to CASRVALAVTGELFF.

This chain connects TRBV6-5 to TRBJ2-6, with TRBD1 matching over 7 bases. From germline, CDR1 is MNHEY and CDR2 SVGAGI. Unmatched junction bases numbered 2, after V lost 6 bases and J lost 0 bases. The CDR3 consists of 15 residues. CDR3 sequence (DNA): TGTGCCAGCAGATGGACAGGCTCTGGGGCCAACGTCCTGACTTTC. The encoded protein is CASRWTGSGANVLTF.

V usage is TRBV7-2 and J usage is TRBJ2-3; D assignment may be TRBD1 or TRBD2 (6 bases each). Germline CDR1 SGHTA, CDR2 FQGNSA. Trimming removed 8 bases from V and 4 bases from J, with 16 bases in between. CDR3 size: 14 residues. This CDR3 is CASGPGGPADTQYF. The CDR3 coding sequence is TGTGCCAGCGGCCCTGGGGGGCCGGCAGATACGCAGTATTTT.

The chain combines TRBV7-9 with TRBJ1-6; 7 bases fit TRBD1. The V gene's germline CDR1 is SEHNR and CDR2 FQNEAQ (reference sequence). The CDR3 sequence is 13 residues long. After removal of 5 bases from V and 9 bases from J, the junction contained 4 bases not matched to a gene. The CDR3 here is CASSRDSPSPLHF. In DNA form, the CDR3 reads TGTGCCAGCAGCCGGGACAGCCCTTCACCCCTCCACTTT.

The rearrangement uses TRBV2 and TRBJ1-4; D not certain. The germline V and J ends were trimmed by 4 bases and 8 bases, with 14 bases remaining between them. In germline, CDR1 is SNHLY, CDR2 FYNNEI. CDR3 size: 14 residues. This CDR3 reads CASSGPVRGEKLFF. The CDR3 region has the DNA TGTGCCAGCAGTGGACCGGTGCGTGGGGAAAAACTGTTTTTT.

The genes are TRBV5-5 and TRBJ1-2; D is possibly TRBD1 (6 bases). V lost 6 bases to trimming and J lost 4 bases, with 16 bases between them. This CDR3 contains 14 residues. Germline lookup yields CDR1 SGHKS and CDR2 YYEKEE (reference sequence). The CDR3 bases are TGTGCCAGCACCTGGGGGGGGCATGGCTATGGCTACACCTTC. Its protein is CASTWGGHGYGYTF. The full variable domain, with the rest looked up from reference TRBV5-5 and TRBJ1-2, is DAGVTQSPTHLIKTRGQQVTLRCSPISGHKSVSWYQQVLGQGPQFIFQYYEKEERGRGNFPDRFSARQFPNYSSELNVNALLLGDSALYLCASTWGGHGYGYTFGSGTRLTVV.

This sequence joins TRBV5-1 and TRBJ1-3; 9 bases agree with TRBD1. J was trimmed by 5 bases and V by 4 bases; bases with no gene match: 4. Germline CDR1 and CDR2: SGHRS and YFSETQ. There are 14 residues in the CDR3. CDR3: CASSPDRGRNTIYF. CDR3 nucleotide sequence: TGCGCCAGCAGCCCGGACAGGGGTAGAAACACCATATATTTT.

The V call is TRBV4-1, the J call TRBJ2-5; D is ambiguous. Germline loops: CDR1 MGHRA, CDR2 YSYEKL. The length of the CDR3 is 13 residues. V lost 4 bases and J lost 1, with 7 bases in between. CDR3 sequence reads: CASSRWSQETQYF. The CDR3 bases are TGCGCCAGCAGCCGGTGGTCCCAAGAGACCCAGTACTTC.

DNA of the CDR3: TGTGCCAGCAGTGGTAACAGGGGGAACACCGGGGAGCTGTTTTTT. It encodes CASSGNRGNTGELFF. The J gene is TRBJ2-2, the V gene TRBV6-1, with 7 bases lining up with TRBD1. The length of the CDR3 is 15 residues. Germline-derived CDR1 and CDR2 are MNHNS and SASEGT. The ends lost 4 bases at V and 1 base at J; junction bases unmatched: 3.

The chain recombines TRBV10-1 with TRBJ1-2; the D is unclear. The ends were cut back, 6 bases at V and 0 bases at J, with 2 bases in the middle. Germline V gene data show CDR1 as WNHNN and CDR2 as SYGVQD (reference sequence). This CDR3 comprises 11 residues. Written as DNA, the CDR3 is TGCGCCAGCAGAGCTAACTATGGCTACACCTTC. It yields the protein CASRANYGYTF.

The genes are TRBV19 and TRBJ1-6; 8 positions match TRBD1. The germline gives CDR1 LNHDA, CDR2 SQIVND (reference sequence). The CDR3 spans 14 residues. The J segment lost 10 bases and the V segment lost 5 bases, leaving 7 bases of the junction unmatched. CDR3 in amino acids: CASSEQGVNSPLHF. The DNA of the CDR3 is TGTGCCAGTAGTGAACAGGGGGTGAACTCACCCCTCCACTTT. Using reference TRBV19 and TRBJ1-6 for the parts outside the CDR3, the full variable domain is DGGITQSPKYLFRKEGQNVTLSCEQNLNHDAMYWYRQDPGQGLRLIYYSQIVNDFQKGDIAEGYSVSREKKESFPLTVTSAQKNPTAFYLCASSEQGVNSPLHFGNGTRLTVT.

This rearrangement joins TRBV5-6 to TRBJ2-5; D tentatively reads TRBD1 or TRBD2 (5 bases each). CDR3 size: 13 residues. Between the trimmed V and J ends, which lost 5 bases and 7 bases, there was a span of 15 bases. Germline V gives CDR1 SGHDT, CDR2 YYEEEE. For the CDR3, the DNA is TGTGCCAGCAGTCCCGGGACGGCAGTGACCCAGTACTTC. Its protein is CASSPGTAVTQYF.

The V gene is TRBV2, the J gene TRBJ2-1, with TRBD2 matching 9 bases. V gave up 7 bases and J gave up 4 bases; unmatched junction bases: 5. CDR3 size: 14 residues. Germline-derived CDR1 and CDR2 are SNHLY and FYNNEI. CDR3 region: CASKSGGSYNEQFF. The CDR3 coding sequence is TGTGCCAGCAAAAGCGGGGGGAGTTACAATGAGCAGTTCTTC.

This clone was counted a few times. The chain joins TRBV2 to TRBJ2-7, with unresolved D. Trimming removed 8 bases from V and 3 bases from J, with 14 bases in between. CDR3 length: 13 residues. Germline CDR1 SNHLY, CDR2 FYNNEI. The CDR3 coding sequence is TGTGCCAGCGTGGGCGCGTTGAGCTACGAGCAGTACTTC. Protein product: CASVGALSYEQYF.

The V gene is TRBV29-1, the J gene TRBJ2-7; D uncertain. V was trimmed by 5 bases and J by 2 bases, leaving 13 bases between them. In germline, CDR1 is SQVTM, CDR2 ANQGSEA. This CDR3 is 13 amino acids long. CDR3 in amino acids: CSVLLTGPYEQYF. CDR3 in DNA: TGCAGCGTTCTTCTTACCGGGCCCTACGAGCAGTACTTC.

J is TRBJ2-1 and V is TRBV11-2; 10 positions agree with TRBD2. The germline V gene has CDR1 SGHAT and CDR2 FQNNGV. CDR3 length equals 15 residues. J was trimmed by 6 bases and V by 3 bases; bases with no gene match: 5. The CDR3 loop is CASSFSGGLVNEQFF. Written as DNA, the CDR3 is TGTGCCAGCAGCTTTAGCGGGGGGTTAGTCAATGAGCAGTTCTTC.

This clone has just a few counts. This CDR3 reads CASSLDLYTGELFF. DNA for the CDR3: TGTGCCAGCAGTTTAGACCTTTACACCGGGGAGCTGTTTTTT. V and J are TRBV27 and TRBJ2-2; D uncertain. CDR1 is MNHEY, CDR2 SMNVEV, per germline (reference sequence). The CDR3 has 14 amino acids. V dropped 2 bases and J dropped 3 bases, with 7 bases sitting between them.

The CDR3 loop reads CASSLGLHGAGETQYF. The CDR3, as DNA: TGCGCCAGCAGCTTGGGGTTACATGGGGCGGGAGAGACCCAGTACTTC. V and J are TRBV5-1 and TRBJ2-5; D could derive from TRBD1 or TRBD2 (5 bases each). The V end lost 0 bases, the J end lost 4 bases, and 16 bases lay between the germline ends. The germline V gene has CDR1 SGHRS and CDR2 YFSETQ. CDR3 length: 16 amino acids.

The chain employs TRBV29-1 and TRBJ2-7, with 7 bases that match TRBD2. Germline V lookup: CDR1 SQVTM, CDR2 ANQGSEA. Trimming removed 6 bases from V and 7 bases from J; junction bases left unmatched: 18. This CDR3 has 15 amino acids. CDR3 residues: CSVDAFGPGGGEQYF. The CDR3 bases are TGCAGCGTGGATGCCTTTGGGCCGGGGGGTGGAGAGCAGTACTTC.

This CDR3 is CASSLGATVTGSPLHF. CDR3 coding DNA: TGTGCCAGCAGCCTAGGCGCGACAGTTACGGGTTCACCCCTCCACTTT. The rearrangement links TRBV11-2 to TRBJ1-6, with a tentative D call TRBD1 (5 bases). Trimming shortened V by 5 bases and J by 9 bases, and 20 bases separated the two germline ends. Germline values: CDR1 SGHAT, CDR2 FQNNGV. CDR3 length: 16 residues.

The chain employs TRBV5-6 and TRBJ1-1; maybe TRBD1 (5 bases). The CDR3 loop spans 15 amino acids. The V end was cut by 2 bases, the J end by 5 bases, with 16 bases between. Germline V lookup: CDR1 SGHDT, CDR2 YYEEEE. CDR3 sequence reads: CASSFDSSGRTEAFF. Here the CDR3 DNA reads TGTGCCAGCAGCTTTGACAGCTCCGGGCGGACTGAAGCTTTCTTT.

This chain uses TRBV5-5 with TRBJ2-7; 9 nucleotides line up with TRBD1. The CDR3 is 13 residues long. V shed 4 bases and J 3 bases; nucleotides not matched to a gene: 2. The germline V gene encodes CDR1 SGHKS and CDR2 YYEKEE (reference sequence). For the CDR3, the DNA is TGTGCCAGCAGCCGACAGGGGGGCTACGAGCAGTACTTC. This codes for CASSRQGGYEQYF.

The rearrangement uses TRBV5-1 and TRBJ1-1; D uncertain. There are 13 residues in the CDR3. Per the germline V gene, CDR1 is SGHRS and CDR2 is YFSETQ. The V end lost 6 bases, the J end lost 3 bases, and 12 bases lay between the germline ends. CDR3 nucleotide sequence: TGCGCCAGCACCGTAGGGCGAGACACTGAAGCTTTCTTT. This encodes CASTVGRDTEAFF.

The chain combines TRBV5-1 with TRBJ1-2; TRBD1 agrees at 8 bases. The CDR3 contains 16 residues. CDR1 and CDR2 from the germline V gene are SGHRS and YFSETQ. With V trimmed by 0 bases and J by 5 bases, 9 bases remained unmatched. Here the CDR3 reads CASSLVSGGDRYGYTF. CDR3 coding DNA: TGCGCCAGCAGCTTGGTATCAGGGGGCGATCGATATGGCTACACCTTC.

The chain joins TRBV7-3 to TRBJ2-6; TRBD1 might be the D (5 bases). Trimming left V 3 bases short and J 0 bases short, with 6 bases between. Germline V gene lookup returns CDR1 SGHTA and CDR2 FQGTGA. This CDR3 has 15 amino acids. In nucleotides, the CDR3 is TGTGCCAGCAGCTTCCAGGGCTCTGGGGCCAACGTCCTGACTTTC. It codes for CASSFQGSGANVLTF.

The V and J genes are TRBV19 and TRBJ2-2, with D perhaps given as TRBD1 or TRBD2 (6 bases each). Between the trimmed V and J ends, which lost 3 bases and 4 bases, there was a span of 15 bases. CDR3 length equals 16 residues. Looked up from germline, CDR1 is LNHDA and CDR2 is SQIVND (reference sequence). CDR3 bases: TGTGCCAGTAGTATGAATCGGGGGCGGGGCACCGGGGAGCTGTTTTTT. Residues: CASSMNRGRGTGELFF.

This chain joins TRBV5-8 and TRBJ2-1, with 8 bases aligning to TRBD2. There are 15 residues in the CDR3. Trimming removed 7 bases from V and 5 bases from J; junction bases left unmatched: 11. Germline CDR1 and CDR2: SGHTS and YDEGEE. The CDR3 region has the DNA TGTGCCAGCGCCCGGGGTCTAGCGGGCGACAATGAGCAGTTCTTC. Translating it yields CASARGLAGDNEQFF.